This is a list of T cell receptor beta chains from one sample in a study of blood T cell repertoires in COVID-19. Some clones are missing from TCRdb's copy, which holds only in-frame ones; the method was immunoSEQ multiplex PCR. The repertoire holds fewer than 100,000 clones, with about 85% as singletons. Sequenced input: peripheral blood. The receptor set was obtained from a human donor in a cohort sampled during active COVID-19. The CDR3 runs from the conserved cysteine through the conserved F or W. A D gene is named only where the DNA matches it firmly. Only part of the rows carry a size: once, few, many, or a class if the clone is expanded.

clone size: .; V gene: TRBV2; D gene: TRBD2; J gene: TRBJ2-2; CDR3 length: 15; CDR3 DNA: TGTGCCACCCGAAGACTAGCGGTGAACACCGGGGAGCTGTTTTTT; CDR3 protein: CATRRLAVNTGELFF
clone size: .; V gene: TRBV9; D gene: TRBD1; J gene: TRBJ2-1; CDR3 length: 15; CDR3 DNA: TGTGCCAGCACCCGGGACAGGAGGTGGGGCGATGAGCAGTTCTTC; CDR3 protein: CASTRDRRWGDEQFF
clone size: .; V gene: TRBV11-2; D gene: .; J gene: TRBJ2-3; CDR3 length: 17; CDR3 DNA: TGTGCCAGCAGCCTACGGACCCGACTAGTATCGATTAATACGCAGTATTTT; CDR3 protein: CASSLRTRLVSINTQYF
clone size: .; V gene: TRBV7-6; D gene: .; J gene: TRBJ2-3; CDR3 length: 14; CDR3 DNA: TGTGCCAGCAGCCCCCGGGGGATGCAGGATACGCAGTATTTT; CDR3 protein: CASSPRGMQDTQYF
clone size: .; V gene: TRBV2; D gene: .; J gene: TRBJ2-3; CDR3 length: 14; CDR3 DNA: TGTGCCAGCAAGTGGCAGGGAATTACAGATACGCAGTATTTT; CDR3 protein: CASKWQGITDTQYF
clone size: .; V gene: TRBV12-3/TRBV12-4; D gene: TRBD1; J gene: TRBJ2-5; CDR3 length: 13; CDR3 DNA: TGTGCCAGCAGTCCCACAGGGGGTGAGACCCAGTACTTC; CDR3 protein: CASSPTGGETQYF
clone size: few; V gene: TRBV19; D gene: TRBD2; J gene: TRBJ2-1; CDR3 length: 15; CDR3 DNA: TGTGCCAGTACCTCGGGACTCGAGGGAGGGAATGAGCAGTTCTTC; CDR3 protein: CASTSGLEGGNEQFF
clone size: few; V gene: TRBV10-3; D gene: .; J gene: TRBJ1-2; CDR3 length: 16; CDR3 DNA: TGTGCCATCAGTGAGTTTTCTGGGACTCCCAACTATGGCTACACCTTC; CDR3 protein: CAISEFSGTPNYGYTF
clone size: .; V gene: TRBV19; D gene: .; J gene: TRBJ1-4; CDR3 length: 13; CDR3 DNA: TGTGCCAGTAGTGTCCGGGAGGAGGAAAAACTGTTTTTT; CDR3 protein: CASSVREEEKLFF
clone size: .; V gene: TRBV10-3; D gene: .; J gene: TRBJ2-2; CDR3 length: 15; CDR3 DNA: TGTGCCATCAGTGTGGGACTCCTTAACACCGGGGAGCTGTTTTTT; CDR3 protein: CAISVGLLNTGELFF
clone size: .; V gene: TRBV10-3; D gene: .; J gene: TRBJ2-5; CDR3 length: 14; CDR3 DNA: TGTGCCATCAGTGAGTACAGGTACCAAGAGACCCAGTACTTC; CDR3 protein: CAISEYRYQETQYF
clone size: .; V gene: TRBV7-2; D gene: .; J gene: TRBJ1-3; CDR3 length: 16; CDR3 DNA: TGTGCCAGCAGCTTAGGCTCGGTCAACTCTGGAAACACCATATATTTT; CDR3 protein: CASSLGSVNSGNTIYF
clone size: few; V gene: TRBV5-4; D gene: .; J gene: TRBJ2-5; CDR3 length: 15; CDR3 DNA: TGTGCCAGCAGCTTGGACGGGAGAAGTAGGGAGACCCAGTACTTC; CDR3 protein: CASSLDGRSRETQYF
clone size: .; V gene: TRBV18; D gene: TRBD2; J gene: TRBJ2-1; CDR3 length: 16; CDR3 DNA: TGTGCCAGCTCGCCCTCTACTAGCGGGAGTTATAATGAGCAGTTCTTC; CDR3 protein: CASSPSTSGSYNEQFF
clone size: once; V gene: TRBV5-6; D gene: .; J gene: TRBJ2-3; CDR3 length: 16; CDR3 DNA: TGTGCCAGCAGCTTGATCCCCCAGGGTAGCACAGATACGCAGTATTTT; CDR3 protein: CASSLIPQGSTDTQYF
clone size: .; V gene: TRBV29-1; D gene: TRBD2; J gene: TRBJ2-1; CDR3 length: 14; CDR3 DNA: TGCAGCGTTGGTCCTCAAGCGGGAGACGATGAGCAGTTCTTC; CDR3 protein: CSVGPQAGDDEQFF
clone size: few; V gene: TRBV20-1; D gene: .; J gene: TRBJ1-1; CDR3 length: 10; CDR3 DNA: TGCAGTGCAGGGGGGGCTGAAGCTTTCTTT; CDR3 protein: CSAGGAEAFF
clone size: .; V gene: TRBV4-3; D gene: TRBD2; J gene: TRBJ2-1; CDR3 length: 16; CDR3 DNA: TGCGCCAGCAGCGGCGGGAGCGCTAGCTCCTACAATGAGCAGTTCTTC; CDR3 protein: CASSGGSASSYNEQFF
clone size: .; V gene: TRBV5-1; D gene: TRBD1; J gene: TRBJ1-1; CDR3 length: 16; CDR3 DNA: TGCGCCAGCATGACATCACAGGGGGGACTGGGCACTGAAGCTTTCTTT; CDR3 protein: CASMTSQGGLGTEAFF
clone size: .; V gene: TRBV15; D gene: TRBD2; J gene: TRBJ2-2; CDR3 length: 14; CDR3 DNA: TGTGCCACCAGCATCGGACTAGCTGCGGGGGAGCTGTTTTTT; CDR3 protein: CATSIGLAAGELFF
clone size: .; V gene: TRBV2; D gene: .; J gene: TRBJ2-1; CDR3 length: 16; CDR3 DNA: TGTGCCAGCAGTGCTGAAGCGGCAGGCGGTATCAATGAGCAGTTCTTC; CDR3 protein: CASSAEAAGGINEQFF
clone size: few; V gene: TRBV6-1; D gene: TRBD1; J gene: TRBJ2-1; CDR3 length: 15; CDR3 DNA: TGTGCCAGCAGTGATGTGACAGGGACCTACAATGAGCAGTTCTTC; CDR3 protein: CASSDVTGTYNEQFF
clone size: .; V gene: TRBV7-3; D gene: TRBD2; J gene: TRBJ2-1; CDR3 length: 15; CDR3 DNA: TGTGCCAGCAGCAGGAGCGGGAGGGCCGGGGATGAGCAGTTCTTC; CDR3 protein: CASSRSGRAGDEQFF
clone size: .; V gene: TRBV6-5; D gene: TRBD1; J gene: TRBJ1-1; CDR3 length: 15; CDR3 DNA: TGTGCCAGCAGTTACTCAACAGGGGTACTTACTGAAGCTTTCTTT; CDR3 protein: CASSYSTGVLTEAFF
clone size: few; V gene: TRBV11-3; D gene: .; J gene: TRBJ2-7; CDR3 length: 16; CDR3 DNA: TGTGCCAGCAGCTTAGACCGAGCCGGGGAACTGGACGAGCAGTACTTC; CDR3 protein: CASSLDRAGELDEQYF
clone size: .; V gene: TRBV11-3; D gene: .; J gene: TRBJ1-1; CDR3 length: 15; CDR3 DNA: TGTGCCAGCAGCCCAGGGTTCGCCGGGAACACTGAAGCTTTCTTT; CDR3 protein: CASSPGFAGNTEAFF
clone size: .; V gene: TRBV29-1; D gene: .; J gene: TRBJ1-4; CDR3 length: 14; CDR3 DNA: TGCAGCGTTGGCGGAGGGGGGGCTAATGAAAAACTGTTTTTT; CDR3 protein: CSVGGGGANEKLFF
clone size: few; V gene: TRBV19; D gene: TRBD2; J gene: TRBJ2-5; CDR3 length: 15; CDR3 DNA: TGTGCCAGTAGTGGCACTAGCGGGAGGCAAGAGACCCAGTACTTC; CDR3 protein: CASSGTSGRQETQYF
clone size: .; V gene: TRBV5-6; D gene: TRBD1; J gene: TRBJ1-5; CDR3 length: 15; CDR3 DNA: TGTGCCAGCAGCTCGTCGGGACAGCGATATCAGCCCCAGCATTTT; CDR3 protein: CASSSSGQRYQPQHF